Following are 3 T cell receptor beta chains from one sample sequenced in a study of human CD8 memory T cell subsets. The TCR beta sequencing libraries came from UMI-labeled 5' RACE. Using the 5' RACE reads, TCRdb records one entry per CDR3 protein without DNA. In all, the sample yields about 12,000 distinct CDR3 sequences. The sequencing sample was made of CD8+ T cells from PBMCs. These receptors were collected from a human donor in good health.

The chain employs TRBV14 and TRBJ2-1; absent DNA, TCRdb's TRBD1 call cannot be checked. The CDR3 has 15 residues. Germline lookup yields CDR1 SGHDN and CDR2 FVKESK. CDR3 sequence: CASSQGGPPLSEQFF.

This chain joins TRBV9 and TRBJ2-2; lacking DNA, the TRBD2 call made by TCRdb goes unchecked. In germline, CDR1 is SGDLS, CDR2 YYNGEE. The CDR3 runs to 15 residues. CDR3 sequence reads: CASSWASGDTGELFF. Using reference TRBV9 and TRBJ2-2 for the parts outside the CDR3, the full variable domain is DSGVTQTPKHLITATGQRVTLRCSPRSGDLSVYWYQQSLDQGLQFLIQYYNGEERAKGNILERFSAQQFPDLHSELNLSSLELGDSALYFCASSWASGDTGELFFGEGSRLTVL.

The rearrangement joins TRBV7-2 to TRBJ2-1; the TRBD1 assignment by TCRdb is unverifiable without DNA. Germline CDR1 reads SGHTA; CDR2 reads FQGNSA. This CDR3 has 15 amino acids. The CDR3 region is CASSTTGGPDNEQFF.